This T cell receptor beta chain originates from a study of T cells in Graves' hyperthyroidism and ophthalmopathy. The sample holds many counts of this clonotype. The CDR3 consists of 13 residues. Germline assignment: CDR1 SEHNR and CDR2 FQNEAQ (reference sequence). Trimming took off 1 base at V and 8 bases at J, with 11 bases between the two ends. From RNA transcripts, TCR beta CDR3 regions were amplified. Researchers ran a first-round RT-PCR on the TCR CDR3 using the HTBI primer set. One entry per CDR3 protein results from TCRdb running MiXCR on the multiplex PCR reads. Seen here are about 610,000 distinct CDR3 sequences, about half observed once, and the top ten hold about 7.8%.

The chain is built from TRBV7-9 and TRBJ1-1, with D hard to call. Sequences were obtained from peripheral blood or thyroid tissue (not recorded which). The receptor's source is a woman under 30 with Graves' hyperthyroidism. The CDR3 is CASSLGGRIEAFF. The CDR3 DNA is TGTGCCAGCAGCTTAGGGGGAAGAATCGAAGCTTTCTTT.